This T cell receptor (beta chain) originates from a study of control samples from healthy donors and cancer patients. This CDR3 has 15 amino acids. V gave up 4 bases and J gave up 3 bases; unmatched junction bases: 7. The germline V gene encodes CDR1 LGHDT and CDR2 YNNKEL (reference sequence). Using immunoSEQ multiplex PCR, the repertoire was profiled, and TCRdb retains in-frame clones only, with some absent. The sample yields about 69,000 clones, approximately 89% seen once. Material for sequencing was PBMCs. This TCR came from a man aged 60 to 75 with colorectal cancer. The chain carries TRBV3-1 (or the pseudogene TRBV3-2) and TRBJ2-3, with 7 bases lining up with TRBD2. In DNA, the CDR3 is TGTGCCAGCAGCCGGGGGGGTACGAGGACAGATACGCAGTATTTT. Residues: CASSRGGTRTDTQYF.